The present entry profiles one T cell receptor beta chain with its context. The data derive from a study of blood T cells in healthy people across ages. Study as a whole: Template switching retrieved approximately one barcoded beta molecule for each two T cells.

CDR1 and CDR2 from the germline V gene are SGHRS and YFSETQ. CDR3 length: 14 amino acids. V was cut by 4 bases and J by 2 bases, with 10 bases left in between. Using a J-beta primer mix together with a sample-barcoded 5' primer, a second PCR was run for about 7 to 12 cycles. Every cDNA molecule bore a tag from a template-switch adaptor containing 12 random nucleotides. Using its own MiXCR run on the 5' RACE reads, TCRdb lists one record per CDR3 protein. The sample holds 1 million or so distinct CDR3 sequences; under 55% are singletons and the top ten take 18%. The rearrangement joins TRBV5-1 to TRBJ2-1; no clear D. The receptor's source is a woman aged 55-70 years in good health. The source material was blood. The CDR3 nucleotides are TGCGCCAGCAGCCCTATCCAACCCTACAATGAGCAGTTCTTC. It specifies CASSPIQPYNEQFF.